The next 8 T cell receptor beta chains were all read from a single sample in a study of blood T cell repertoires in COVID-19. Only in-frame clones appear in the TCRdb table, and some are missing; sequencing was by immunoSEQ multiplex PCR. Counted here are more than 95,000 clones, approximately 74% occurring once; the ten biggest clones make up approximately 5.7%. Sequencing input: peripheral blood. These receptors came from a man in his sixties with acute or convalescent COVID-19.

This clone was recorded once. The V gene is TRBV24-1, the J gene TRBJ2-6; the match to TRBD1 covers 7 bases. Germline V gene sequence: CDR1 KGHDR, CDR2 SFDVKD. The CDR3 length is 15 residues. V was clipped by 11 bases and J by 0 bases; unmatched bases: 6. The CDR3 is CASGTVSSGANVLTF. CDR3 in DNA: TGTGCCAGTGGGACAGTAAGCTCTGGGGCCAACGTCCTGACTTTC.

This chain uses TRBV5-1 with TRBJ2-7, with D perhaps matching TRBD2 (7 bases). Germline V CDR1 and CDR2: SGHRS, YFSETQ. V was clipped by 3 bases and J by 0 bases, with 13 bases between them. The CDR3 has 15 amino acids. The CDR3 bases are TGCGCCAGCAGCTGGGGGGGCGGAAACTCCTACGAGCAGTACTTC. As protein: CASSWGGGNSYEQYF.

This clone was seen a few times. V usage is TRBV18 and J usage is TRBJ1-6, with 8 bases identical to TRBD1. This CDR3 has 16 residues. J lost 7 bases, V lost 1 base, and 6 bases had no gene match. Looked up from germline, CDR1 is KGHSH and CDR2 is LQKENI. The CDR3 region has the DNA TGTGCCAGCTCACCACTAGGGACAGGACGAAATTCACCCCTCCACTTT. This gives the protein CASSPLGTGRNSPLHF.

The chain joins TRBV6-5 to TRBJ2-1; D is perhaps TRBD1 (6 bases). CDR1 is MNHEY and CDR2 is SVGAGI in the germline V gene. The CDR3 is 13 residues long. The V end was cut by 6 bases, the J end by 3 bases, with 9 bases between. Here the CDR3 DNA reads TGTGCCAGCAGCCGGACAGACTACAATGAGCAGTTCTTC. This encodes CASSRTDYNEQFF.

The V and J genes are TRBV11-2 and TRBJ2-7; D is unresolved. The CDR3 extends over 12 amino acids. The V end was cut by 0 bases, the J end by 3 bases, with 3 bases between. CDR1 and CDR2 from the germline V gene are SGHAT and FQNNGV. CDR3 amino acids: CASSLDGYEQYF. DNA of the CDR3: TGTGCCAGCAGCTTAGACGGCTACGAGCAGTACTTC.

V gene TRBV11-2 combines with J gene TRBJ2-7, with D hard to call. CDR1 is SGHAT and CDR2 is FQNNGV in the germline V gene. With 1 base removed from V and 0 bases from J, the gap between germline ends came to 7 bases. The CDR3 consists of 14 residues. The CDR3 loop is CASSLAYISYEQYF. CDR3 nucleotide sequence: TGTGCCAGCAGCTTAGCTTACATCTCCTACGAGCAGTACTTC. The complete variable domain, with remaining parts taken from reference TRBV11-2 and TRBJ2-7, reads EAGVAQSPRYKIIEKRQSVAFWCNPISGHATLYWYQQILGQGPKLLIQFQNNGVVDDSQLPKDRFSAERLKGVDSTLKIQPAKLEDSAVYLCASSLAYISYEQYFGPGTRLTVT.

This chain connects TRBV7-9 to TRBJ1-2, with TRBD1 matching over 8 bases. With 5 bases clipped from V and 4 bases from J, the junction kept 12 bases outside the gene matches. Germline loops: CDR1 SEHNR, CDR2 FQNEAQ (reference sequence). The CDR3 has 16 residues. CDR3 bases: TGTGCCAGCAGCCCCGGACAGGGAAGTATTATCTATGGCTACACCTTC. Translation gives CASSPGQGSIIYGYTF.

CDR3 in amino acids: CASSLVTGGTNEKLFF. CDR3 bases: TGCGCCAGCAGCTTGGTTACAGGGGGAACTAATGAAAAACTGTTTTTT. The rearrangement joins TRBV5-1 to TRBJ1-4, with 8 bases fitting TRBD1. This CDR3 is built from 16 residues. Unmatched junction bases numbered 2, after V lost 0 bases and J lost 1 base. Germline lookup yields CDR1 SGHRS and CDR2 YFSETQ.